This TCR beta chain came from a study of STAT5B mutations in CD4+ large granular lymphocyte leukemia. Study conclusions and caveats: Main leukemic clonotypes were patient-specific, but around 25% appeared at low frequency elsewhere.

V shed 7 bases, J shed 8 bases, and the junction held 10 bases outside the gene matches. The CDR3 consists of 13 residues. Germline assignment: CDR1 SGHNT and CDR2 YYREEE (reference sequence). The data were produced by immunoSEQ multiplex PCR, yet TCRdb's version contains in-frame clones alone and is incomplete. The table includes around 30,000 clones, around four fifths detected once. In the case of this clone: Its cognate antigen is unknown.

The TCR sequence derives from a human donor in good health. The sequenced material came from CD4+ T cells from blood buffy coats. The J gene is TRBJ1-2, the V gene TRBV5-4; TRBD1 matches at 8 bases. CDR3 in DNA: TGTGCCAGCGTGGTCAGGGGGCGCTCGGGCTACACCTTC. Its protein is CASVVRGRSGYTF.